These 14 T cell receptor beta chains were all obtained from the same sample, sequenced in a study of blood T cell repertoires in COVID-19. The protocol was immunoSEQ multiplex PCR, while the TCRdb copy is restricted to in-frame clones and leaves out a portion. The data contain 200,000 to 300,000 clones, approximately 86% of them seen just once; the ten biggest clones take up just under 2%. Sequencing was carried out using peripheral blood. The receptor source for this set is a man aged 25-45 years with active or convalescent COVID-19.

For this clone: This CDR3 is also generated by other DNA sequences in the sample. The chain is built from TRBV7-2 and TRBJ2-1; a weak D match, TRBD2 (5 bases). The CDR3 is 15 residues long. CDR1 is SGHTA, CDR2 FQGNSA, per germline. The V end was cut by 5 bases, the J end by 7 bases, with 18 bases between. The CDR3 sequence: CASSQGYLATNEQFF. CDR3 in DNA: TGTGCCAGCAGCCAAGGGTATCTAGCCACAAATGAGCAGTTCTTC. Based on the CDR3 plus reference TRBV7-2 and TRBJ2-1, the full variable domain is GAGVSQSPSNKVTEKGKDVELRCDPISGHTALYWYRQSLGQGLEFLIYFQGNSAPDKSGLPSDRFSAERTGGSVSTLTIQRTQQEDSAVYLCASSQGYLATNEQFFGPGTRLTVL.

This chain connects TRBV18 to TRBJ1-4; a weak D match, TRBD1 (5 bases). Germline V gene sequence: CDR1 KGHSH, CDR2 LQKENI. This CDR3 is 14 amino acids long. Deletions cut 0 bases from V and 5 bases from J, with 7 bases between. The CDR3 region has the DNA TGTGCCAGCTCACCACCACAGGAGAATGAAAAACTGTTTTTT. Translating gives CASSPPQENEKLFF. Full variable domain (remainder filled in from reference TRBV18 and TRBJ1-4): NAGVMQNPRHLVRRRGQEARLRCSPMKGHSHVYWYRQLPEEGLKFMVYLQKENIIDESGMPKERFSAEFPKEGPSILRIQQVVRGDSAAYFCASSPPQENEKLFFGSGTQLSVL.

This clone is a singleton in its sample. The genes are TRBV12-3 or TRBV12-4 and TRBJ1-5, with D hard to call. Between the trimmed V and J ends, which lost 6 bases and 0 bases, there was a span of 6 bases. The CDR3 runs to 13 residues. The CDR3 nucleotides read TGTGCCAGCAGCTATGATAGCAATCAGCCCCAGCATTTT. It encodes CASSYDSNQPQHF.

The chain has TRBV6-5 and TRBJ1-2, with 8 positions matching TRBD1. Germline V gene sequence: CDR1 MNHEY, CDR2 SVGAGI. With 5 bases clipped from V and 3 bases from J, the junction kept 2 bases outside the gene matches. The CDR3 sequence is 13 residues long. The CDR3 here is CASSRGQDYGYTF. As DNA, the CDR3 is TGTGCCAGCAGTAGGGGACAGGACTATGGCTACACCTTC.

The gene calls are TRBV6-2 or TRBV6-3 and TRBJ2-2, with 14 bases identical to TRBD2. J was trimmed by 4 bases and V by 0 bases; bases with no gene match: 7. Germline assignment: CDR1 MNHEY and CDR2 SVGEGT. There are 19 residues in the CDR3. CDR3 nucleotide sequence: TGTGCCAGCAGTTACTCCGCGACTAGCGGGGGGGCTAGCACCGGGGAGCTGTTTTTT. As protein: CASSYSATSGGASTGELFF.

The chain carries TRBV30 and TRBJ1-2; no reliable D call. V lost 5 bases to trimming and J lost 7 bases, with 23 bases between them. This CDR3 has 15 amino acids. CDR1 is GTSNPN and CDR2 is SVGIG in the germline V gene (reference sequence). In DNA form, the CDR3 reads TGTGCCTGGGGATTGAACGCGCGCAGAGCGGTTGGCTACACCTTC. This gives the protein CAWGLNARRAVGYTF.

This chain links TRBV3-1 (or the pseudogene TRBV3-2) with TRBJ1-2; 7 nucleotides match TRBD1. CDR1 and CDR2 (germline): LGHDT, YNNKEL (reference sequence). The J segment lost 5 bases and the V segment lost 0 bases, leaving 9 bases of the junction unmatched. This CDR3 comprises 16 residues. CDR3 sequence (DNA): TGTGCCAGCAGCCAAGATGCGGGGGGACAGAGTTATGGCTACACCTTC. Encoded protein: CASSQDAGGQSYGYTF.

To note about this clone: Other DNA sequences from this sample encode an identical CDR3 as well. The rearrangement uses TRBV7-6 and TRBJ1-1; 7 bases match TRBD1. After removal of 1 base from V and 3 bases from J, the junction contained 5 bases not matched to a gene. This CDR3 region has 15 residues. Germline CDR1 SGHVS, CDR2 FNYEAQ. The CDR3 is CASSLVAGGDTEAFF. The CDR3 DNA follows: TGTGCCAGCAGCTTAGTGGCAGGGGGTGACACTGAAGCTTTCTTT.

The sample holds a few counts of this clone. V gene TRBV7-8 combines with J gene TRBJ2-7; tentative D call: TRBD1 (5 bases). From germline, CDR1 is SGHVS and CDR2 FQNEAQ. Trimming took 8 bases from V and 2 from J, leaving 13 bases between them. The CDR3 sequence is 13 residues long. CDR3 DNA sequence: TGTGCCAGCGGCAGGGATTCGGCCTACGAGCAGTACTTC. Amino acid sequence: CASGRDSAYEQYF.

This chain connects TRBV9 to TRBJ2-1; 7 positions agree with TRBD2. CDR3 length equals 15 residues. Germline loops: CDR1 SGDLS, CDR2 YYNGEE. The J segment lost 4 bases and the V segment lost 4 bases, leaving 8 bases of the junction unmatched. The CDR3 sequence is CASSSRGGLYNEQFF. In DNA form, the CDR3 reads TGTGCCAGCAGCAGCCGTGGGGGACTATACAATGAGCAGTTCTTC.

For the CDR3, the DNA is TGTGCCAGCAGTTTTATAGGGGGCGAGACTGAAGCTTTCTTT. It yields the protein CASSFIGGETEAFF. The rearrangement joins TRBV27 to TRBJ1-1; 7 positions agree with TRBD1. The CDR3 spans 14 residues. With 3 bases clipped from V and 5 bases from J, the junction kept 6 bases outside the gene matches. Germline V gives CDR1 MNHEY, CDR2 SMNVEV (reference sequence).

The J gene is TRBJ2-5, the V gene TRBV11-2, with a tentative D call TRBD1 (5 bases). The CDR3 spans 14 residues. V gave up 4 bases and J gave up 5 bases, with 14 bases separating them. Germline loops: CDR1 SGHAT, CDR2 FQNNGV. The CDR3: CASSWNRFLETQYF. CDR3 coding DNA: TGTGCCAGCAGCTGGAACAGGTTTTTGGAGACCCAGTACTTC.

J is TRBJ2-5 and V is TRBV7-7, with D perhaps matching TRBD1 (6 bases). From germline, CDR1 is SSHAT and CDR2 FNYEAQ (reference sequence). The length of the CDR3 is 14 residues. Trimming removed 8 bases at V and 0 bases at J, with 13 bases between. CDR3 DNA: TGTGCCAGCGGGGGCATCGGGAACCAAGAGACCCAGTACTTC. Its protein product is CASGGIGNQETQYF.

V and J are TRBV19 and TRBJ2-1; TRBD2 matches 12 bases. V lost 3 bases and J lost 4; bases outside the gene matches: 1. CDR1 is LNHDA and CDR2 is SQIVND in the germline V gene (reference sequence). The length of the CDR3 is 15 residues. The CDR3 region is CASSMTSGGYNEQFF. The CDR3 bases are TGTGCCAGTAGTATGACTAGCGGGGGTTACAATGAGCAGTTCTTC.